The 29 T cell receptor beta chains below come from one sample, sequenced in a study of cytomegalovirus exposure and HLA in healthy donors. Both 60 Vbeta primers and 13 Jbeta primers went into the PCR. Sequencing used immunoSEQ multiplex PCR; TCRdb keeps in-frame clones, though not all of them. The listing contains approximately 130,000 clones. Sequenced: PBMCs. These receptors originate from a woman aged 60 to 75 in good health and CMV-seronegative.

The chain employs TRBV28 and TRBJ1-2; D might be TRBD1 (6 bases). Trimming left V 4 bases short and J 4 bases short, with 13 bases between. Germline V gives CDR1 MDHEN, CDR2 SYDVKM. The length of the CDR3 is 14 residues. CDR3 region: CASSSLDRIYGYTF. CDR3 bases: TGTGCCAGCAGTTCATTGGACAGAATCTATGGCTACACCTTC.

This chain connects TRBV6-5 to TRBJ1-4; no definite D call. V gave up 2 bases and J gave up 7 bases, with 8 bases separating them. The CDR3 loop spans 13 amino acids. The germline CDR1 and CDR2 sequences are MNHEY and SVGAGI. The CDR3 bases are TGTGCCAGCAGTTACGGGCAGACTGAAAAACTGTTTTTT. It codes for CASSYGQTEKLFF.

The chain combines TRBV18 with TRBJ1-5, with 10 bases aligning to TRBD1. The germline CDR1 and CDR2 sequences are KGHSH and LQKENI. The CDR3 has 18 amino acids. With V trimmed by 3 bases and J by 2 bases, 10 bases remained unmatched. This CDR3 is CASSPFPGTGVGNQPQHF. The CDR3 nucleotides read TGTGCCAGCTCACCCTTCCCCGGGACAGGGGTTGGCAATCAGCCCCAGCATTTT.

The chain is built from TRBV28 and TRBJ1-3; tentative D call: TRBD1 (5 bases). There are 13 residues in the CDR3. The germline V and J ends were trimmed by 6 bases and 4 bases, with 10 bases remaining between them. Germline CDR1 and CDR2: MDHEN and SYDVKM. The CDR3 region is CASRQGSGNTIYF. In nucleotides, the CDR3 is TGTGCCAGCAGGCAGGGTTCCGGAAACACCATATATTTT.

The CDR3, as DNA: TGTGCCAGCAGTAAACGGACTAGCGGGACTGCCTACAATGAGCAGTTCTTC. Translating gives CASSKRTSGTAYNEQFF. The rearrangement links TRBV2 to TRBJ2-1; TRBD2 matches 12 bases. Trimming cost V 5 bases and J 2 bases; bases outside gene matches: 7. Germline V gene sequence: CDR1 SNHLY, CDR2 FYNNEI. The CDR3 extends over 17 amino acids.

This rearrangement joins TRBV11-2 to TRBJ1-1, with TRBD1 matching over 7 bases. V dropped 1 base and J dropped 5; count of bases not matched to a gene: 1. Germline V gene data show CDR1 as SGHAT and CDR2 as FQNNGV. The CDR3 totals 13 residues. CDR3 protein: CASSLGGQTEAFF. In nucleotides, the CDR3 is TGTGCCAGCAGCTTAGGGGGACAGACTGAAGCTTTCTTT.

The V gene is TRBV6-5, the J gene TRBJ1-5; maybe TRBD1 (5 bases). Germline-derived CDR1 and CDR2 are MNHEY and SVGAGI. The CDR3 extends over 12 amino acids. Trimming left V 8 bases short and J 6 bases short, with 11 bases between. The CDR3 DNA reads TGTGCCAGCGGGAGGGGCAGTCAGCCCCAGCATTTT. It is translated as CASGRGSQPQHF.

V usage is TRBV28 and J usage is TRBJ1-6, with TRBD1 as a possible D gene (5 bases). Germline CDR1 and CDR2: MDHEN and SYDVKM. This CDR3 spans 14 amino acids. Trimming removed 5 bases at V and 10 bases at J, with 15 bases between. This CDR3 is CASSVAGGGSPLHF. The CDR3 nucleotides read TGTGCCAGCAGTGTTGCGGGGGGAGGATCACCCCTCCACTTT.

This sequence joins TRBV19 and TRBJ2-5; 9 bases match TRBD1. The DNA end lines up better with TRBJ2-7; the J call may be wrong. In germline, CDR1 is LNHDA, CDR2 SQIVND (reference sequence). The CDR3 loop spans 16 amino acids. The CDR3 sequence: CASSSSTGTGNYEQYF. CDR3 sequence (DNA): TGTGCCAGTAGTTCATCCACCGGGACAGGGAACTACGAGCAGTACTTC.

The V and J genes are TRBV27 and TRBJ1-4, with 8 bases aligning to TRBD1. CDR3 length: 16 amino acids. The germline V gene encodes CDR1 MNHEY and CDR2 SMNVEV (reference sequence). Losses at the gene ends were 7 bases for V and 2 bases for J; bases not matched to a gene: 9. The DNA of the CDR3 is TGTGCCAGCAAAGTGGCAGGGGGCTTGACTAATGAAAAACTGTTTTTT. Encoded protein: CASKVAGGLTNEKLFF.

The V and J genes are TRBV28 and TRBJ1-1; TRBD1 aligns across 7 bases. There are 14 residues in the CDR3. Germline V gene data show CDR1 as MDHEN and CDR2 as SYDVKM. Germline trimming cut 7 bases from V and 0 bases from J; bases unmatched to any gene: 5. The chain's CDR3 is CASNPGQMNTEAFF. CDR3 sequence (DNA): TGTGCCAGCAACCCGGGACAGATGAACACTGAAGCTTTCTTT.

The V gene is TRBV5-1, the J gene TRBJ1-1; perhaps TRBD1 as D (5 bases). Germline CDR1 SGHRS, CDR2 YFSETQ. This CDR3 is built from 17 residues. V shed 3 bases and J shed 1 base, with 19 bases lying between them. The CDR3 DNA reads TGCGCCAGCAGCTGGGGGGACTTCTTGGGGAAGAACACTGAAGCTTTCTTT. Translation: CASSWGDFLGKNTEAFF.

The genes are TRBV11-2 and TRBJ2-2; D gene unclear. Germline V gives CDR1 SGHAT, CDR2 FQNNGV. The CDR3 sequence is 11 residues long. The V gene lost 5 bases and the J gene lost 8 bases, with 6 bases spanning the gap. The CDR3 DNA reads TGTGCCAGCAGCCCTCCTGGGGAGCTGTTTTTT. Residues: CASSPPGELFF.

J is TRBJ1-1 and V is TRBV5-5; no firm D call. The CDR3 spans 15 residues. V lost 6 bases, J lost 0 bases, and 15 bases lay in between. Germline CDR1 is SGHKS and CDR2 is YYEKEE (reference sequence). CDR3: CASTQGDWVNTEAFF. The CDR3 DNA reads as TGTGCCAGCACTCAAGGTGACTGGGTGAACACTGAAGCTTTCTTT. The variable domain in full, with the rest retrieved from reference TRBV5-5 and TRBJ1-1, is DAGVTQSPTHLIKTRGQQVTLRCSPISGHKSVSWYQQVLGQGPQFIFQYYEKEERGRGNFPDRFSARQFPNYSSELNVNALLLGDSALYLCASTQGDWVNTEAFFGQGTRLTVV.

V is TRBV6-5 and J is TRBJ2-5, with TRBD2 identical over 8 bases. The germline V gene encodes CDR1 MNHEY and CDR2 SVGAGI. This CDR3 has 15 residues. The ends lost 2 bases at V and 4 bases at J; junction bases unmatched: 6. The CDR3 bases are TGTGCCAGCAGTTACCGGGGGGGGCCAGTAGAGACCCAGTACTTC. This codes for CASSYRGGPVETQYF.

The genes are TRBV19 and TRBJ2-1; 7 bases align to TRBD2. V was clipped by 5 bases and J by 7 bases; unmatched bases: 17. CDR1 and CDR2 (germline): LNHDA, SQIVND (reference sequence). The CDR3 is 17 amino acids. The CDR3 DNA reads as TGTGCCAGTAGTCCCTGGAGGGGCGGGGGAAGTTTAAATGAGCAGTTCTTC. It translates to CASSPWRGGGSLNEQFF.

The V gene is TRBV27, the J gene TRBJ2-5; TRBD2 aligns across 11 bases. The CDR3 runs to 15 residues. J lost 2 bases, V lost 5 bases, and 4 bases had no gene match. Germline V gives CDR1 MNHEY, CDR2 SMNVEV (reference sequence). This chain's CDR3 is CASSGRLAGQETQYF. CDR3 coding DNA: TGTGCCAGCAGTGGGCGACTAGCGGGACAAGAGACCCAGTACTTC.

The chain recombines TRBV4-2 with TRBJ2-1; 7 bases are shared with TRBD2. The CDR3 contains 15 residues. Germline V gene data show CDR1 as LGHNA and CDR2 as YNFKEQ. Trimming cost V 2 bases and J 8 bases; bases outside gene matches: 9. CDR3: CASSQPGLGVDEQFF. The CDR3, as DNA: TGTGCCAGCAGCCAACCTGGACTAGGGGTGGATGAGCAGTTCTTC.

The chain carries TRBV28 and TRBJ1-1, with a tentative D call TRBD1 (5 bases). V was pared by 2 bases and J by 5 bases, with 18 bases between. The CDR3 is 16 residues long. From germline, CDR1 is MDHEN and CDR2 SYDVKM. The CDR3 DNA follows: TGTGCCAGCAGTTTAAATGTGGGGGGTGCGTCTACTGAAGCTTTCTTT. Its protein product is CASSLNVGGASTEAFF.

The chain employs TRBV7-9 and TRBJ2-3; D is perhaps TRBD2 (6 bases). The CDR3 contains 18 residues. With 1 base removed from V and 0 bases from J, the gap between germline ends came to 17 bases. Germline CDR1 reads SEHNR; CDR2 reads FQNEAQ (reference sequence). CDR3: CASSLVWRARISTDTQYF. CDR3 in DNA: TGTGCCAGCAGCTTAGTTTGGAGGGCGCGAATTAGCACAGATACGCAGTATTTT.

This sequence joins TRBV2 and TRBJ1-4; maybe TRBD1 (6 bases). Germline CDR1 and CDR2: SNHLY and FYNNEI. This CDR3 has 13 amino acids. V dropped 6 bases and J dropped 10 bases, with 15 bases sitting between them. CDR3 bases: TGTGCCAGCAGACCCGAGGGAGGGGGAAAACTGTTTTTT. Translated, it gives CASRPEGGGKLFF.

This sequence joins TRBV5-1 and TRBJ2-1, with D possibly being TRBD2 (5 bases). Trimming cost V 3 bases and J 6 bases, with 10 bases left between them. Germline-derived CDR1 and CDR2 are SGHRS and YFSETQ. This CDR3 has 13 amino acids. CDR3 sequence: CASSSGNGNEQFF. CDR3 DNA: TGCGCCAGCAGCTCCGGGAATGGCAATGAGCAGTTCTTC. The full variable domain, in which reference TRBV5-1 and TRBJ2-1 provide the parts outside the CDR3, is KAGVTQTPRYLIKTRGQQVTLSCSPISGHRSVSWYQQTPGQGLQFLFEYFSETQRNKGNFPGRFSGRQFSNSRSEMNVSTLELGDSALYLCASSSGNGNEQFFGPGTRLTVL.

This chain uses TRBV9 with TRBJ2-1; the D gene is possibly TRBD2 (6 bases). V lost 0 bases and J 5 bases, leaving 18 bases between the germline ends. CDR3 length equals 17 residues. CDR1 is SGDLS, CDR2 YYNGEE, per germline. CDR3 residues: CASSVGGTWGTDNEQFF. The CDR3 DNA sequence: TGTGCCAGCAGCGTAGGTGGGACTTGGGGGACCGACAATGAGCAGTTCTTC.

CDR3 in amino acids: CASSRTDSMNEKLFF. The CDR3 nucleotides are TGTGCCAGCTCACGCACCGACAGCATGAATGAAAAACTGTTTTTT. The V and J genes are TRBV18 and TRBJ1-4, with a tentative D call TRBD1 (5 bases). V was clipped by 4 bases and J by 5 bases, with 14 bases between them. The CDR3 has 15 amino acids. Germline V gene lookup returns CDR1 KGHSH and CDR2 LQKENI.

The chain couples TRBV21-1 to TRBJ1-3. TRBV21-1 is given as a pseudogene. This CDR3 contains 18 residues. The CDR3 region is CASSSGDPDRYSGNTIYF. CDR3 DNA: TGTGCCAGCAGTTCGGGGGATCCGGACCGCTACTCTGGAAACACCATATATTTT.

The chain uses TRBV9 and TRBJ1-1; TRBD1 might be the D (6 bases). The V and J ends lost 4 bases and 5 bases respectively, with 12 bases between them. The germline V gene encodes CDR1 SGDLS and CDR2 YYNGEE. CDR3 size: 13 residues. CDR3 region: CASSPTGFTEAFF. The CDR3 DNA reads as TGTGCCAGCAGCCCTACAGGGTTTACTGAAGCTTTCTTT.

This chain connects TRBV29-1 to TRBJ2-5; D is perhaps TRBD2 (6 bases). Trimming shortened V by 6 bases and J by 5 bases, and 16 bases separated the two germline ends. The germline CDR1 and CDR2 sequences are SQVTM and ANQGSEA. CDR3 length equals 13 residues. The DNA for the CDR3 is TGCAGCGTCCGTCCCCGGAGCGGGGAGACCCAGTACTTC. Protein: CSVRPRSGETQYF.

The V and J genes are TRBV18 and TRBJ2-5; D is perhaps TRBD2 (6 bases). The V end lost 6 bases, the J end lost 5 bases, and 7 bases lay between the germline ends. Per the germline V gene, CDR1 is KGHSH and CDR2 is LQKENI. The CDR3 is made up of 11 amino acids. This chain's CDR3 is CASSRGETQYF. CDR3 coding DNA: TGTGCCAGCTCCCGGGGGGAGACCCAGTACTTC.

The V call is TRBV19, the J call TRBJ1-3; 8 nucleotides agree with TRBD1. CDR1 LNHDA and CDR2 SQIVND come from the germline V gene (reference sequence). CDR3 length: 15 residues. J gave up 5 bases and V 0 bases, and 3 bases lay outside the gene matches. CDR3 loop: CASSIEDRGRNTIYF. Written as DNA, the CDR3 is TGTGCCAGTAGTATAGAAGACAGGGGTCGAAACACCATATATTTT.